These 20 T cell receptor beta chains were all obtained from the same sample, sequenced in a study of blood T cell repertoires in COVID-19. Profiling relied on immunoSEQ multiplex PCR, and the TCRdb table lists in-frame clones only, not all of them. The data contain 60,000 to 70,000 clones, around 90% of them singletons. Sequencing was performed on PBMCs or T cells enriched from blood (not recorded which). The receptor source for this set is a woman aged 40 to 50 who had recovered from COVID-19.

The rearrangement links TRBV27 to TRBJ1-2; 7 nucleotides align to TRBD1. Germline V gives CDR1 MNHEY, CDR2 SMNVEV (reference sequence). This CDR3 comprises 15 residues. V shed 3 bases and J 5 bases; nucleotides not matched to a gene: 9. This CDR3 is CASSLSSGTVYGYTF. Written as DNA, the CDR3 is TGTGCCAGCAGTTTGAGCTCCGGGACAGTTTATGGCTACACCTTC.

The chain carries TRBV9 and TRBJ2-5, with 7 bases that match TRBD2. CDR3 length equals 14 residues. Germline V gene lookup returns CDR1 SGDLS and CDR2 YYNGEE. Trimming took 1 base from V and 4 from J; bases not matched to a gene: 4. The CDR3 DNA is TGTGCCAGCAGCGTAAGCGGGGCAGGAGAGACCCAGTACTTC. Translating gives CASSVSGAGETQYF. Full variable domain (outside the CDR3, taken from reference TRBV9 and TRBJ2-5): DSGVTQTPKHLITATGQRVTLRCSPRSGDLSVYWYQQSLDQGLQFLIQYYNGEERAKGNILERFSAQQFPDLHSELNLSSLELGDSALYFCASSVSGAGETQYFGPGTRLLVL.

The chain has TRBV9 and TRBJ2-1; 8 bases fit TRBD2. V lost 4 bases to trimming and J lost 4 bases; unmatched junction nucleotides: 13. This CDR3 has 17 residues. Germline V gene data show CDR1 as SGDLS and CDR2 as YYNGEE. This CDR3 is CASSFGRGKRTYNEQFF. CDR3 DNA sequence: TGTGCCAGCAGCTTCGGGAGGGGGAAGAGAACTTACAATGAGCAGTTCTTC.

This clone was seen once. This chain links TRBV5-4 with TRBJ1-6; D uncertain. Germline V gene sequence: CDR1 SGHNT, CDR2 YYREEE (reference sequence). V was clipped by 0 bases and J by 5 bases, with 6 bases between them. This CDR3 is 14 amino acids long. In nucleotides, the CDR3 is TGTGCCAGCAGCTTGGATCAGGATAATTCACCCCTCCACTTT. The encoded protein is CASSLDQDNSPLHF.

This chain connects TRBV5-4 to TRBJ2-7; no clear D gene. V gave up 1 base and J gave up 5 bases, with 4 bases separating them. The CDR3 is 11 amino acids. In germline, CDR1 is SGHNT, CDR2 YYREEE (reference sequence). CDR3 sequence (DNA): TGTGCCAGCAGCTTGTTCGACGAGCAGTACTTC. Its translation: CASSLFDEQYF.

The rearrangement uses TRBV11-2 and TRBJ2-7; D might be TRBD2 (5 bases). Per germline, CDR1 SGHAT and CDR2 FQNNGV. Trimming pared 5 bases from V and 0 bases from J, leaving 11 bases between. This CDR3 spans 14 amino acids. CDR3 amino acids: CASSRGGNSYEQYF. CDR3 bases: TGTGCCAGCAGCCGGGGTGGAAACTCCTACGAGCAGTACTTC.

The chain is built from TRBV27 and TRBJ1-1; weak D call: TRBD1 (5 bases). Germline loops: CDR1 MNHEY, CDR2 SMNVEV (reference sequence). The V and J ends lost 2 bases and 4 bases respectively, with 14 bases between them. The CDR3 is made up of 15 amino acids. For the CDR3, the DNA is TGTGCCAGCAGTTTAGGTCAGGGTTGGGGCACTGAAGCTTTCTTT. This gives the protein CASSLGQGWGTEAFF.

The rearrangement joins TRBV5-6 to TRBJ1-4, with TRBD1 as a possible D gene (6 bases). The CDR3 spans 15 residues. Trimming stripped 4 bases from V and 7 bases from J, with 17 bases between. Per the germline V gene, CDR1 is SGHDT and CDR2 is YYEEEE. CDR3 bases: TGTGCCAGCAGCCCCCTGGCGGGGGCGGGTGAAAAACTGTTTTTT. Its protein is CASSPLAGAGEKLFF.

This clone was counted only a few times. The V gene is TRBV10-3, the J gene TRBJ2-7, with a tentative D call TRBD2 (5 bases). With 7 bases removed from V and 3 bases from J, the gap between germline ends came to 16 bases. Germline V gene data show CDR1 as ENHRY and CDR2 as SYGVKD. There are 14 residues in the CDR3. Here the CDR3 reads CAIKVGSGVYEQYF. The DNA of the CDR3 is TGTGCCATCAAGGTTGGCAGCGGTGTCTACGAGCAGTACTTC.

The chain employs TRBV7-3 and TRBJ2-2, with 8 nucleotides matching TRBD2. The CDR3 totals 16 residues. The ends lost 5 bases at V and 1 base at J; junction bases unmatched: 6. Germline V gene data show CDR1 as SGHTA and CDR2 as FQGTGA. CDR3 bases: TGTGCCAGCAGCCGGGCGGGGGGCCGGAACACCGGGGAGCTGTTTTTT. Translating gives CASSRAGGRNTGELFF.

The chain recombines TRBV19 with TRBJ2-3; the match to TRBD2 covers 9 bases. The length of the CDR3 is 16 residues. After removal of 6 bases from V and 2 bases from J, the junction contained 9 bases not matched to a gene. Germline values: CDR1 LNHDA, CDR2 SQIVND (reference sequence). The CDR3 coding sequence is TGTGCCAGTAGGCCGATCAGCGGGGGGTTCACAGATACGCAGTATTTT. It translates to CASRPISGGFTDTQYF.

The V call is TRBV6-5, the J call TRBJ2-1, with D possibly being TRBD1 (6 bases). Trimming pared 5 bases from V and 8 bases from J, leaving 19 bases between. CDR1 is MNHEY and CDR2 is SVGAGI in the germline V gene. The CDR3 contains 15 residues. The CDR3 DNA reads as TGTGCCAGCAGTATGACCGGGACACTGACCTATGAGCAGTTCTTC. This sequence encodes CASSMTGTLTYEQFF.

This chain uses TRBV6-5 with TRBJ2-7; 7 bases match TRBD1. Germline V gene data show CDR1 as MNHEY and CDR2 as SVGAGI. After removal of 0 bases from V and 6 bases from J, the junction contained 5 bases not matched to a gene. This CDR3 has 14 amino acids. As DNA, the CDR3 is TGTGCCAGCAGTTACTCGACAGGGATCGGCGAGCAGTACTTC. This translates into CASSYSTGIGEQYF.

The rearrangement uses TRBV7-3 and TRBJ2-7; the match to TRBD1 covers 9 bases. V gave up 5 bases and J gave up 6 bases; unmatched junction bases: 5. The CDR3 has 13 amino acids. The germline gives CDR1 SGHTA, CDR2 FQGTGA. The CDR3 is CASSGQGMSEQYF. CDR3 nucleotide sequence: TGTGCCAGCAGCGGACAGGGGATGAGCGAGCAGTACTTC.

The rearrangement uses TRBV5-4 and TRBJ2-2, with 15 bases fitting TRBD2. Germline values: CDR1 SGHNT, CDR2 YYREEE (reference sequence). This CDR3 has 18 residues. With V trimmed by 4 bases and J by 3 bases, 7 bases remained unmatched. The CDR3 spells CASSRGLAGGIDTGELFF. The CDR3 DNA sequence: TGTGCCAGCAGCCGGGGACTAGCGGGGGGTATAGACACCGGGGAGCTGTTTTTT.

The chain links TRBV19 to TRBJ1-3; TRBD1 matches at 9 bases. The CDR3 sequence is 15 residues long. V shed 6 bases and J 3 bases; nucleotides not matched to a gene: 6. Germline V gene sequence: CDR1 LNHDA, CDR2 SQIVND (reference sequence). The CDR3 coding sequence is TGTGCCAGTAGCCACAGGGGGCATGGTGGAAACACCATATATTTT. This translates into CASSHRGHGGNTIYF.

The chain uses TRBV27 and TRBJ2-3; TRBD2 aligns across 11 bases. The CDR3 totals 15 residues. Germline V gene data show CDR1 as MNHEY and CDR2 as SMNVEV (reference sequence). Trimming at V came to 3 bases and at J to 4 bases, leaving 3 bases not matched to a gene. The CDR3 region is CASSFLAGGPDTQYF. In nucleotides, the CDR3 is TGTGCCAGCAGTTTTTTAGCGGGGGGGCCAGATACGCAGTATTTT.

CDR3 region: CASSYSGTGGTDTQYF. CDR3 sequence (DNA): TGCGCCAGCAGCTACTCCGGGACAGGGGGCACAGATACGCAGTATTTT. V gene TRBV5-1 combines with J gene TRBJ2-3; 10 nucleotides align to TRBD1. The CDR3 has 16 amino acids. Germline loops: CDR1 SGHRS, CDR2 YFSETQ. V lost 3 bases to trimming and J lost 1 base; unmatched junction nucleotides: 5.

The V gene is TRBV27, the J gene TRBJ1-1; 8 positions match TRBD1. CDR1 is MNHEY and CDR2 is SMNVEV in the germline V gene (reference sequence). Trimming took 4 bases from V and 4 from J; bases not matched to a gene: 14. The CDR3 covers 17 residues. The CDR3 nucleotides are TGTGCCAGCAGTTCCGACCTCGCAGGGGGCCGGGGCACTGAAGCTTTCTTT. It translates to CASSSDLAGGRGTEAFF.

The chain uses TRBV6-5 and TRBJ2-2; D possibly corresponds to TRBD1 (6 bases). The CDR3 consists of 15 residues. Trimming left V 6 bases short and J 3 bases short, with 14 bases between. The V gene's germline CDR1 is MNHEY and CDR2 SVGAGI. The CDR3 DNA follows: TGTGCCAGCAGCCCGTGGGACAAACACACCGGGGAGCTGTTTTTT. This encodes CASSPWDKHTGELFF.